The subject of this entry is one T cell receptor (beta chain). Its antigen remains unknown. V shed 0 bases and J 7 bases; nucleotides not matched to a gene: 9. Germline CDR1 and CDR2: LGHNA and YNFKEQ. The CDR3 has 16 amino acids. The data were obtained in a study of cytomegalovirus exposure and HLA in healthy donors. PCR used 60 Vbeta primers and 13 Jbeta primers. TCRdb's copy holds only in-frame clones and misses some; the assay was immunoSEQ multiplex PCR. The sample has 110,000 to 150,000 clones, around 80% seen once; the top ten hold 2.2%. Study observations and caveats: Association of some 18,000 TCR beta sequences with HLA alleles was found at 0.05 false discovery rate in a later analysis.

The rearrangement uses TRBV4-2 and TRBJ2-7; 10 nucleotides match TRBD2. Sequencing was done on a sample of PBMCs. This sequence was found in a man aged 30-40 years in good health and CMV-seronegative. Here the CDR3 DNA reads TGTGCCAGCAGCCAAGATGAGCGGGGGGGCTCGGGAGAGCAGTACTTC. It is translated as CASSQDERGGSGEQYF.